This TCR beta chain originates from a study of blood T cell repertoires in COVID-19. Overall study context: There were acute and convalescent COVID-19 samples, and they came from the United States, Italy and Spain. In each case, the material was cDNA or gDNA derived from T cells, B-cell-depleted T cells, or PBMCs.

Notes on this clone: Other DNA sequences of this sample code for an identical CDR3.

The germline CDR1 and CDR2 sequences are MNHEY and SMNVEV (reference sequence). The CDR3 covers 13 residues. J was trimmed by 5 bases and V by 3 bases; bases with no gene match: 2. Authors' methods: It was from reference gene primer amplification that nucleated cell counts were estimated. Profiling relied on immunoSEQ multiplex PCR, and the TCRdb table lists in-frame clones only, not all of them. From that table come the V and J calls and clone size; the DNA was used to work out D and trimming. The data hold under 350,000 clones, with 70% to 90% observed a single time. The sequenced sample consisted of peripheral blood. This clonotype was sampled from a woman in her seventies with acute or convalescent COVID-19. V gene TRBV27 combines with J gene TRBJ1-2; 8 bases match TRBD1. CDR3 nucleotide sequence: TGTGCCAGCAGTTTCAGGGGGCTGTATGGCTACACCTTC. Encoded protein: CASSFRGLYGYTF.